The rows below give T cell receptor beta chains drawn from one sample of a study of blood T cell repertoires in COVID-19. Profiled with immunoSEQ multiplex PCR; TCRdb holds only in-frame clones, not every one. The sample records about 140,000 clones, approximately 80% being singletons. The sequenced sample was PBMCs or T cells enriched from blood (not recorded which). These receptors originate from a man in his 70s who had been exposed to COVID-19. CDR3s include the opening cysteine and the closing phenylalanine or tryptophan. The order of the fields is V gene, D gene, J gene, clone size, CDR3 length, CDR3 DNA, CDR3 protein. A D gene is named only where the DNA matches it firmly. The size of a clone is reported for some rows only, either as once, few or many, or as a class for expanded clones.

TRBV5-1	TRBD1	TRBJ2-6	.	18	TGCGCCAGCAGCTTGAATGGACAGGGAACTGTCGGGGCCAACGTCCTGACTTTC	CASSLNGQGTVGANVLTF
TRBV23-1	.	TRBJ1-5	.	16	TGCGCCAGCAGTCAATCCCGGGACATTCCTAATCAGCCCCAGCATTTT	CASSQSRDIPNQPQHF
TRBV6-5	TRBD2	TRBJ2-3	.	15	TGTGCCAGCAGTTACTCTAGCGGGAGCGCAGATACGCAGTATTTT	CASSYSSGSADTQYF
TRBV4-1	.	TRBJ1-1	.	16	TGCGCCAGCAGAAGGGGGGGGGCTGGCCAGAACACTGAAGCTTTCTTT	CASRRGGAGQNTEAFF
TRBV7-3	TRBD1	TRBJ1-3	.	15	TGTGCCAGCAGTCAAACAGGGGTGGCTGGAAACACCATATATTTT	CASSQTGVAGNTIYF
TRBV18	TRBD1	TRBJ1-4	.	17	TGTGCCAGCTCACCACCAACGGGACAGGGATCTAATGAAAAACTGTTTTTT	CASSPPTGQGSNEKLFF
TRBV30	TRBD2	TRBJ2-2	.	15	TGTGCCTGGAGTGTTTTCGGGGGGGCAACCGGGGAGCTGTTTTTT	CAWSVFGGATGELFF
TRBV9	.	TRBJ2-3	few	13	TGTGCCAGCAACGGGAGTCCGGCAGATACGCAGTATTTT	CASNGSPADTQYF
TRBV6-5	TRBD2	TRBJ2-1	.	11	TGTGCCATGGGACTAGCGGGTGAGCAGTTCTTC	CAMGLAGEQFF
TRBV29-1	.	TRBJ2-6	once	14	TGCAGCGTTGAAGCCGGCTCTGGGGCCAACGTCCTGACTTTC	CSVEAGSGANVLTF
TRBV6-1	TRBD2	TRBJ2-1	.	16	TGTGCCAGCAGTGAAGGACTAGCGGGAGGAAGCAATGAGCAGTTCTTC	CASSEGLAGGSNEQFF
TRBV18	.	TRBJ2-7	once	14	TGTGCCAGCTCACCTCGTAAGCCAGGGTACGAGCAGTACTTC	CASSPRKPGYEQYF
TRBV29-1	TRBD1	TRBJ1-1	.	13	TGCAGCGTCACCCGAGGGGGCAGTACTGAAGCTTTCTTT	CSVTRGGSTEAFF
TRBV7-2	TRBD1	TRBJ2-5	once	15	TGTGCCAGCAGCTTAGGGCACAGGGGCCCGGAGACCCAGTACTTC	CASSLGHRGPETQYF
TRBV19	TRBD1	TRBJ1-4	.	15	TGTGCCAGTAGTAGAACCGGGACAGGAAAGGGAAAACTGTTTTTT	CASSRTGTGKGKLFF
TRBV5-1	.	TRBJ1-3	.	15	TGCGCCAGCAGCCCCGTCTGGGCCTCTGGAAACACCATATATTTT	CASSPVWASGNTIYF
TRBV5-6	.	TRBJ2-7	.	15	TGTGCCAGCAGCTTGCTTACAGGCAACTCCTACGAGCAGTACTTC	CASSLLTGNSYEQYF
TRBV19	TRBD2	TRBJ2-1	.	17	TGTGCCAGTAGTGTGTCTAGCGGGAGTAGTTCCTACAATGAGCAGTTCTTC	CASSVSSGSSSYNEQFF
TRBV6-5	.	TRBJ2-3	.	15	TGTGCCAGCAGTTACTCCCCCAGCGGCACAGATACGCAGTATTTT	CASSYSPSGTDTQYF
TRBV6-2/TRBV6-3	TRBD1	TRBJ1-3	once	15	TGTGCCAGCAGTTACGGGGACAGCCTCGGAAACACCATATATTTT	CASSYGDSLGNTIYF
TRBV4-1	TRBD2	TRBJ2-7	.	16	TGCGCCAGCAGCCAAGTAGCAAGCGGGGGGTTCTACGAGCAGTACTTC	CASSQVASGGFYEQYF
TRBV7-2	TRBD1	TRBJ1-3	few	17	TGTGCCAGCAGCCAAGGGACAGGCGCCCGCTCTGGAAACACCATATATTTT	CASSQGTGARSGNTIYF
TRBV7-9	TRBD1	TRBJ1-2	.	14	TGTGCCAGCAGCGTGGACAGGGGCCAGGGTGGCTACACCTTC	CASSVDRGQGGYTF
TRBV6-2/TRBV6-3	.	TRBJ1-1	.	14	TGTGCCAGCAGCTCCAACAGGGCAGGCACTGAAGCTTTCTTT	CASSSNRAGTEAFF
TRBV29-1	.	TRBJ2-3	.	14	TGCAGCGTTGTCGAGGGAGGACTCACAGATACGCAGTATTTT	CSVVEGGLTDTQYF
TRBV19	.	TRBJ1-4	.	16	TGTGCCAGTAGTTGGGGGCACATTACAACTAATGAAAAACTGTTTTTT	CASSWGHITTNEKLFF
TRBV6-2/TRBV6-3	.	TRBJ1-3	.	13	TGTGCCAGCAGTTACGCCAGAGGAAACACCATATATTTT	CASSYARGNTIYF
TRBV5-6	.	TRBJ1-3	few	14	TGTGCCAGCAGCTTTGGGGGGTCCGGAAACACCATATATTTT	CASSFGGSGNTIYF
TRBV27	TRBD1	TRBJ1-1	.	16	TGTGCCAGCAGTTTAACCACCGGGACAGGGAGAACTGAAGCTTTCTTT	CASSLTTGTGRTEAFF